This record concerns one T cell receptor (beta chain) sequence. Its matching antigen is unknown. This sample stems from a study of CD8 T cells in Susac syndrome. Study-level information: The Susac syndrome patients were therapy-naive, on corticosteroids, or on intravenous immunoglobulin alone at blood draw. Findings and limits, study-wide: Total CD8+ repertoires held some 16 Susac-specific public clones, while CD8+ TEMRA repertoires held five or six.

After extraction with the RNeasy kit, 0.5 to 1 ug of the RNA was reverse transcribed using random hexamers. Amplification of the TCR beta CDR3 was carried out by immunoSEQ multiplex PCR, which spanned a total of 54 Vbeta and 13 Jbeta segments. TCRdb processed the immunoSEQ multiplex PCR reads anew with MiXCR; each CDR3 protein has one entry. The data show roughly 150,000 distinct CDR3 sequences, about 95% seen once. Per the germline V gene, CDR1 is LNHDA and CDR2 is SQIVND (reference sequence). V dropped 2 bases and J dropped 0 bases, with 11 bases sitting between them. CDR3 length equals 16 residues.

The sequencing sample was made of CD8+ T cells from PBMCs. This clonotype was obtained from a human donor with Susac syndrome. This chain uses TRBV19 with TRBJ1-5, with D hard to call. The CDR3 nucleotides read TGTGCCAGTAGTATAATCGTATCGGCTAGCAATCAGCCCCAGCATTTT. Protein: CASSIIVSASNQPQHF.